Below are 18 T cell receptor beta chains sequenced from a single sample in a study of blood T cell repertoires in COVID-19 (dated by TCRdb to about 2020). The library was produced with the immunoSEQ multiplex PCR assay. In its TCRdb copy, this immuneACCESS table keeps in-frame sequences only and misses some clones. Where compared with another copy, unresolved V genes explain less than half of these, and the others have no known cause. The sample contains 300,000 to 450,000 clones, 75% to 90% of them found a single time. The top ten clones comprise roughly 3.6% of the sample. Sequencing was performed on peripheral blood. The receptors derive from a young woman with acute or convalescent COVID-19.

V gene TRBV9 combines with J gene TRBJ2-3; TRBD2 is a possible D gene (6 bases). The V and J ends lost 10 bases and 2 bases respectively, with 20 bases between them. Per germline, CDR1 SGDLS and CDR2 YYNGEE. The CDR3 covers 15 residues. The DNA for the CDR3 is TGTGCCGCGGGACTCCATGCACAGCCCACAGATACGCAGTATTTT. Its translation: CAAGLHAQPTDTQYF.

This clone was counted a single time. This chain uses TRBV5-1 with TRBJ1-4, with a weak D call TRBD1 (5 bases). In germline, CDR1 is SGHRS, CDR2 YFSETQ. The CDR3 has 14 residues. V lost 4 bases and J 8 bases, leaving 15 bases between the germline ends. The CDR3 protein is CASSITGPGEKLFF. The CDR3 DNA sequence: TGCGCCAGCAGCATAACAGGCCCTGGGGAAAAACTGTTTTTT.

The chain uses TRBV19 and TRBJ2-1, with 8 bases that match TRBD2. CDR1 and CDR2 from the germline V gene are LNHDA and SQIVND (reference sequence). J lost 4 bases, V lost 6 bases, and 8 bases had no gene match. The CDR3 is 15 residues long. Here the CDR3 reads CASRVTSGPYNEQFF. The CDR3 nucleotides are TGTGCCAGTAGGGTCACTAGCGGACCTTACAATGAGCAGTTCTTC.

The chain recombines TRBV4-1 with TRBJ2-7, with TRBD2 matching over 12 bases. CDR1 is MGHRA and CDR2 is YSYEKL in the germline V gene. J gave up 5 bases and V 6 bases, and 5 bases lay outside the gene matches. The CDR3 runs to 14 residues. Written as DNA, the CDR3 is TGCGCCAGCAGTGGACTAGCGGGGAAGGACGAGCAGTACTTC. It codes for CASSGLAGKDEQYF.

This chain links TRBV7-9 with TRBJ1-1; D is perhaps TRBD1 (5 bases). Germline V gene lookup returns CDR1 SEHNR and CDR2 FQNEAQ (reference sequence). CDR3 length equals 16 residues. The ends were cut back, 3 bases at V and 0 bases at J, with 14 bases in the middle. The CDR3 region is CASSFYLGPVNTEAFF. The CDR3 DNA sequence: TGTGCCAGCAGCTTTTATCTGGGGCCAGTGAACACTGAAGCTTTCTTT.

CDR3 region: CASSQGGHYGYTF. The CDR3 DNA reads TGTGCCAGCAGCCAAGGGGGACACTATGGCTACACCTTC. The rearrangement links TRBV6-5 to TRBJ1-2, with a tentative D call TRBD1 (6 bases). The CDR3 extends over 13 amino acids. Germline V gene sequence: CDR1 MNHEY, CDR2 SVGAGI. The germline V and J ends were trimmed by 6 bases and 3 bases, with 11 bases remaining between them.

This clone turned up a few times. The chain has TRBV19 and TRBJ2-5; D gene uncertain. Germline V CDR1 and CDR2: LNHDA, SQIVND (reference sequence). The V end lost 0 bases, the J end lost 5 bases, and 4 bases lay between the germline ends. The CDR3 is 12 amino acids. The CDR3 DNA reads TGTGCCAGTAGTATAGATCTGGAGACCCAGTACTTC. Encoded protein: CASSIDLETQYF.

The J gene is TRBJ2-3, the V gene TRBV9, with 11 bases aligning to TRBD2. Germline CDR1 reads SGDLS; CDR2 reads YYNGEE. Trimming at V came to 4 bases and at J to 4 bases, leaving 5 bases not matched to a gene. The CDR3 is 15 amino acids. The CDR3, as DNA: TGTGCCAGCAGCCAGGGTAGCGGGGGGGCAGATACGCAGTATTTT. Amino acids: CASSQGSGGADTQYF.

This rearrangement joins TRBV4-2 to TRBJ1-4, with 7 positions matching TRBD1. V trimming: 0 bases; J trimming: 1 base; junction bases outside the gene matches: 14. Germline-derived CDR1 and CDR2 are LGHNA and YNFKEQ. The CDR3 covers 20 residues. Here the CDR3 DNA reads TGTGCCAGCAGCCAAGAAAGGCAAAGTACAGGGACAGTAACTAATGAAAAACTGTTTTTT. Residues: CASSQERQSTGTVTNEKLFF.

This clone was detected ten times or more. The V gene is TRBV9, the J gene TRBJ2-2; D perhaps matches TRBD2 (6 bases). Germline CDR1 and CDR2: SGDLS and YYNGEE. V was clipped by 0 bases and J by 3 bases, with 24 bases between them. The CDR3 extends over 20 amino acids. The CDR3 reads CASSVDKRRAVVLHTGELFF. The DNA of the CDR3 is TGTGCCAGCAGCGTAGACAAAAGGAGGGCGGTGGTACTTCACACCGGGGAGCTGTTTTTT.

The chain employs TRBV10-3 and TRBJ2-1; 7 nucleotides agree with TRBD1. Germline-derived CDR1 and CDR2 are ENHRY and SYGVKD. This CDR3 is built from 15 residues. Trimming removed 7 bases from V and 0 bases from J; junction bases left unmatched: 6. The CDR3 coding sequence is TGTGCCATCACCGACCGGGACAGCTCCTACAATGAGCAGTTCTTC. Its protein product is CAITDRDSSYNEQFF.

The chain couples TRBV6-5 to TRBJ2-7; unclear D gene. Trimming left V 9 bases short and J 3 bases short, with 15 bases between. CDR3 length equals 13 residues. CDR1 is MNHEY, CDR2 SVGAGI, per germline. CDR3 protein: CARNSLRDYEQYF. Written as DNA, the CDR3 is TGTGCCAGAAACAGTTTACGAGACTACGAGCAGTACTTC.

As for this clone: The same CDR3 arises from other DNA sequences in this sample as well. The chain joins TRBV5-1 to TRBJ2-7; 7 bases map to TRBD1. This CDR3 is 14 amino acids long. Looked up from germline, CDR1 is SGHRS and CDR2 is YFSETQ. The J segment lost 1 base and the V segment lost 0 bases, leaving 1 base of the junction unmatched. The chain's CDR3 is CASSLAGGSYEQYF. CDR3 in DNA: TGCGCCAGCAGCTTGGCAGGGGGATCCTACGAGCAGTACTTC.

The chain links TRBV2 to TRBJ2-7; TRBD2 is a possible D gene (6 bases). This CDR3 has 16 amino acids. V was clipped by 1 base and J by 2 bases, with 15 bases between them. Germline-derived CDR1 and CDR2 are SNHLY and FYNNEI. CDR3 protein: CASSEDLIGTAYEQYF. The CDR3 DNA sequence: TGTGCCAGCAGTGAAGATTTGATCGGGACTGCCTACGAGCAGTACTTC.

CDR3 sequence: CASSGSSSGNTIYF. For the CDR3, the DNA is TGTGCCAGCTCGGGGTCCAGCTCTGGAAACACCATATATTTT. The chain carries TRBV3-1 (or the pseudogene TRBV3-2) and TRBJ1-3; unclear D gene. V dropped 8 bases and J dropped 0 bases, with 11 bases sitting between them. Looked up from germline, CDR1 is LGHDT and CDR2 is YNNKEL (reference sequence). The CDR3 is 14 residues long.

J is TRBJ2-3 and V is TRBV28; 8 nucleotides agree with TRBD1. V lost 6 bases, J lost 3 bases, and 5 bases stayed unmatched. The CDR3 runs to 14 residues. CDR1 MDHEN and CDR2 SYDVKM come from the germline V gene. CDR3 DNA: TGTGCCAGCAGACCCGACAGGGGTACAGATACGCAGTATTTT. This codes for CASRPDRGTDTQYF.

This clone was seen only once. The chain has TRBV12-5 and TRBJ1-4; 9 bases match TRBD1. After removal of 1 base from V and 8 bases from J, the junction contained 5 bases not matched to a gene. The CDR3 covers 15 residues. Germline V gives CDR1 LGHNT, CDR2 FRNRAP. CDR3 sequence reads: CASGLGTGVMEKLFF. In nucleotides, the CDR3 is TGTGCTAGTGGTTTGGGGACAGGGGTCATGGAAAAACTGTTTTTT.

This clone showed up just once. V and J are TRBV18 and TRBJ2-1, with unresolved D. The CDR3 runs 15 residues. Deletions cut 5 bases from V and 0 bases from J, with 11 bases between. Germline V gene lookup returns CDR1 KGHSH and CDR2 LQKENI. For the CDR3, the DNA is TGTGCCAGCTCAGCTGACATACTCTCCTACAATGAGCAGTTCTTC. Translation gives CASSADILSYNEQFF.